This T cell receptor beta chain is from a study of CD8 T cells in ankylosing spondylitis. Each CDR3 protein is one row after TCRdb ran MiXCR on the 5' RACE reads. In the table there are roughly 400,000 distinct CDR3 sequences, 20% to 25% of which are singletons. Note on this clonotype: The antigen remains unidentified.

Broader study findings: For ankylosing spondylitis blood, a TCR beta motif of 7 or 8 highly homologous variants appeared characteristic.

The source of this sequence is a male donor with ankylosing spondylitis. Sequencing was performed on blood, either unsorted or a sorted T cell fraction (not recorded which).

CDR3 sequence reads: CASSVPGTSTYEQFF. In DNA form, the CDR3 reads TGTGCCAGCAGCGTCCCCGGGACTAGCACCTATGAGCAGTTCTTC. The rearrangement links TRBV7-9 to TRBJ2-1; 9 nucleotides align to TRBD2. CDR3 size: 15 residues. Losses at the gene ends were 5 bases for V and 8 bases for J; bases not matched to a gene: 10. Germline CDR1 SEHNR, CDR2 FQNEAQ (reference sequence).